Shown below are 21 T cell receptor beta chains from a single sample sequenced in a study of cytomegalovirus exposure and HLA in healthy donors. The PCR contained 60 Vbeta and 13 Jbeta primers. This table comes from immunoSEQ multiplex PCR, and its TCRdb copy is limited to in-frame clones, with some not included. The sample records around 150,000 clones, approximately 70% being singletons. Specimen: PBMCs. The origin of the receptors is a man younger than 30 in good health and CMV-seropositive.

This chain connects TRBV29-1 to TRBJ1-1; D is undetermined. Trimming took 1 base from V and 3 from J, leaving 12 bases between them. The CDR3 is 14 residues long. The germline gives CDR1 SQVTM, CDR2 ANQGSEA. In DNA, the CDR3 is TGCAGCGTTGAAGGGAAGGATCAGGACACTGAAGCTTTCTTT. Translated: CSVEGKDQDTEAFF.

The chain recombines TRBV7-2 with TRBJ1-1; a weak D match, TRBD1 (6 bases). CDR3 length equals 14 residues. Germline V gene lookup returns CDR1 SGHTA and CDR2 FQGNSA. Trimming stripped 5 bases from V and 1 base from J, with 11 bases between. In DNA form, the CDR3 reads TGTGCCAGCAGCCTTCGGGGGGCGAACACTGAAGCTTTCTTT. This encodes CASSLRGANTEAFF.

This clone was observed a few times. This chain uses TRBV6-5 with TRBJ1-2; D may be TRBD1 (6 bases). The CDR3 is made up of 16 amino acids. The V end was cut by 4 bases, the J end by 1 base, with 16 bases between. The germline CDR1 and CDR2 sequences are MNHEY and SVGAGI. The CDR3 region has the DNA TGTGCCAGCAGTTCCGAGGGGGACATCTTTAACTATGGCTACACCTTC. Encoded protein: CASSSEGDIFNYGYTF.

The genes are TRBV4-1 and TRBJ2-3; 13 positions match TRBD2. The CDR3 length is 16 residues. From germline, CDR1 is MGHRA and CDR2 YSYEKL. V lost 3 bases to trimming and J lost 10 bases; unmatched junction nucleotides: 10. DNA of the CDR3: TGCGCCAGCAGCCAGGAATCGACTAGCGGGGGGCCCCCGCAGTATTTT. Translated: CASSQESTSGGPPQYF.

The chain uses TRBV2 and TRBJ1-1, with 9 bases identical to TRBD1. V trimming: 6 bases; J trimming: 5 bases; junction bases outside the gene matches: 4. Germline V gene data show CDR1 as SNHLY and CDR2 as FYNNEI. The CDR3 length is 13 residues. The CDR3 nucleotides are TGTGCCAGCAGCCCGACAGGGGGGACTGAAGCTTTCTTT. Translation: CASSPTGGTEAFF.

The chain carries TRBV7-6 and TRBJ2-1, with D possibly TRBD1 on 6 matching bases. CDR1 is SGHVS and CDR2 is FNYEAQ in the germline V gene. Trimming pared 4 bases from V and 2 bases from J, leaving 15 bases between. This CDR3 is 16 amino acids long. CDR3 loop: CASSSGHYPTYNEQFF. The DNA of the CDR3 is TGTGCCAGCAGCTCGGGACACTACCCTACCTACAATGAGCAGTTCTTC.

DNA of the CDR3: TGTGCCAGCAGTTACTCGACAGGGGACGAAAAACTGTTTTTT. Amino acids: CASSYSTGDEKLFF. This chain joins TRBV6-5 and TRBJ1-4; 8 positions match TRBD1. J gave up 8 bases and V 0 bases, and 2 bases lay outside the gene matches. This CDR3 is 14 amino acids long. Germline V CDR1 and CDR2: MNHEY, SVGAGI.

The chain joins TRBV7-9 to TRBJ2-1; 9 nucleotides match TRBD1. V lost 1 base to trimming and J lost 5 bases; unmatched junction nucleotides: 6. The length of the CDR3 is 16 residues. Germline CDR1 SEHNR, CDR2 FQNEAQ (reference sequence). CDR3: CASSLGDRGAHNEQFF. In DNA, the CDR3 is TGTGCCAGCAGCTTAGGAGACAGGGGGGCCCACAATGAGCAGTTCTTC.

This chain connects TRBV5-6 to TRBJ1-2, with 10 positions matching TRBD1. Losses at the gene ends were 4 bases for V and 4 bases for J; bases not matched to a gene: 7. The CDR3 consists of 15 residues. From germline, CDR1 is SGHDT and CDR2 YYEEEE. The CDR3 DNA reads TGTGCCAGCAGCAGCCGGGACAGGGGTTTCTATGGCTACACCTTC. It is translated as CASSSRDRGFYGYTF.

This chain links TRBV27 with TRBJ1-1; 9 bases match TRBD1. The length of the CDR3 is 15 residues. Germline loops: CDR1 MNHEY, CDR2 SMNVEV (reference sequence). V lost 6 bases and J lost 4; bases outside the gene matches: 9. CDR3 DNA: TGTGCCAGCAGACAACTGACAGGGGGAGGCACTGAAGCTTTCTTT. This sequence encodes CASRQLTGGGTEAFF.

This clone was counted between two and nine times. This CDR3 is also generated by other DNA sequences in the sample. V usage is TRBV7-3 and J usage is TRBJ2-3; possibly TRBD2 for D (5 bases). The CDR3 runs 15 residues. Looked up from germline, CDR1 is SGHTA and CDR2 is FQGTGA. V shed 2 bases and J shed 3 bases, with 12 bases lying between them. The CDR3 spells CASSLGPRGTDTQYF. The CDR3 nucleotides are TGTGCCAGCAGCTTAGGCCCCCGGGGAACAGATACGCAGTATTTT.

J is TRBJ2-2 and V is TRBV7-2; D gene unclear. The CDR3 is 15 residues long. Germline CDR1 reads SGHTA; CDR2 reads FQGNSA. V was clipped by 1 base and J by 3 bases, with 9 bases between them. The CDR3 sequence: CASSLGVEYTGELFF. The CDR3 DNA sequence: TGTGCCAGCAGCTTAGGAGTTGAGTACACCGGGGAGCTGTTTTTT.

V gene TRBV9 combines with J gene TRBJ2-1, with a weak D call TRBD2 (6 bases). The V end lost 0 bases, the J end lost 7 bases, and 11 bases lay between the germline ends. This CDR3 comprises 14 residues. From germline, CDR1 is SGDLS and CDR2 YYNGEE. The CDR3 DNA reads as TGTGCCAGCAGCGTAGCCGGGAGCAAGAATGAGCAGTTCTTC. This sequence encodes CASSVAGSKNEQFF.

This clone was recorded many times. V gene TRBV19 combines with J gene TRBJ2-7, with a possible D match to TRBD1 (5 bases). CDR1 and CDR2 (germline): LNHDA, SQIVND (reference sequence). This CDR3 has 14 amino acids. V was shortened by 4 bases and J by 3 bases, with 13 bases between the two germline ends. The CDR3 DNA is TGTGCCAGTAGTAGGCGCAGGGCCGTCTACGAGCAGTACGTC. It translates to CASSRRRAVYEQYV.

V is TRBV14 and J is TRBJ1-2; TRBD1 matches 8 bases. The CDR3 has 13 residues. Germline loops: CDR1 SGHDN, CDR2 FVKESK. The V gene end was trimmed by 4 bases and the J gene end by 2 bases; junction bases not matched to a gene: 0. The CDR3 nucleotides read TGTGCCAGCAGCCGGACAGGGAACTATGGCTACACCTTC. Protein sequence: CASSRTGNYGYTF.

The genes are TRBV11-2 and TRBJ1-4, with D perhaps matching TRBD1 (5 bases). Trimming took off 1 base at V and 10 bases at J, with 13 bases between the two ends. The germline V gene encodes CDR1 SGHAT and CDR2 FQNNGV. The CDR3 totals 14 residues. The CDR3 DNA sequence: TGTGCCAGCAGCTTAGTTCTGGGGGAGGGAAAACTGTTTTTT. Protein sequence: CASSLVLGEGKLFF. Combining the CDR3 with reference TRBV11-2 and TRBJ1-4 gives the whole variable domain EAGVAQSPRYKIIEKRQSVAFWCNPISGHATLYWYQQILGQGPKLLIQFQNNGVVDDSQLPKDRFSAERLKGVDSTLKIQPAKLEDSAVYLCASSLVLGEGKLFFGSGTQLSVL.

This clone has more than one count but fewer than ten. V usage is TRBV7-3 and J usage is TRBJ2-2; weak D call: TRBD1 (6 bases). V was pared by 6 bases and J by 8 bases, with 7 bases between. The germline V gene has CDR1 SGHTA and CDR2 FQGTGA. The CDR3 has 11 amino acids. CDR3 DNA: TGTGCCAGCAGAGGGGGTGGGGAGCTGTTTTTT. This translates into CASRGGGELFF.

CDR3 nucleotides: TGCAGCGTTGCCCACAGGAGGAACACTGAAGCTTTCTTT. This translates into CSVAHRRNTEAFF. This chain connects TRBV29-1 to TRBJ1-1; D may be TRBD1 (5 bases). CDR3 size: 13 residues. Trimming pared 4 bases from V and 1 base from J, leaving 10 bases between. The germline gives CDR1 SQVTM, CDR2 ANQGSEA.

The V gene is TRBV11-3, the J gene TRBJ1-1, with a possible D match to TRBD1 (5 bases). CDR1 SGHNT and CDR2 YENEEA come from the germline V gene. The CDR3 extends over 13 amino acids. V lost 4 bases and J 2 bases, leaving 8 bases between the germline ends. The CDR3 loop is CASSWGTNTEAFF. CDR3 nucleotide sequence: TGTGCCAGCAGCTGGGGCACCAACACTGAAGCTTTCTTT. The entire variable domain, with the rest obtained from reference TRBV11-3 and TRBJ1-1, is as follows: EAGVVQSPRYKIIEKKQPVAFWCNPISGHNTLYWYLQNLGQGPELLIRYENEEAVDDSQLPKDRFSAERLKGVDSTLKIQPAELGDSAVYLCASSWGTNTEAFFGQGTRLTVV.

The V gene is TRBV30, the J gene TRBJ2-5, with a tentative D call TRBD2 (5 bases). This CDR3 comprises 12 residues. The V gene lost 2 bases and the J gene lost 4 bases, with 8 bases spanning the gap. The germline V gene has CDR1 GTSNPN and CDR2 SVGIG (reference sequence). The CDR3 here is CAWSNSGETQYF. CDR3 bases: TGTGCCTGGAGTAACAGCGGAGAGACCCAGTACTTC.

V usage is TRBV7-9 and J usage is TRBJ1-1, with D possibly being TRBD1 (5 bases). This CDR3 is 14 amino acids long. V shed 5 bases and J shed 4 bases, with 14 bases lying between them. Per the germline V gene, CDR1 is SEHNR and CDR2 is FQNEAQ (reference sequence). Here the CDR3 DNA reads TGTGCCAGCAGCACAAAATCGGGGGGCACTGAAGCTTTCTTT. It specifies CASSTKSGGTEAFF.